The TCR beta chain described here comes from a study of T cells in women clearing cervical HPV infection. The data were produced by immunoSEQ multiplex PCR, yet TCRdb's version contains in-frame clones alone and is incomplete. The specimen's table records roughly 20,000 clones. Sequenced sample: blood buffy coat. This receptor was obtained from a woman between 18 and 70 years old with a cervical HPV16 infection that either progressed to CIN3+ or cleared (not recorded which).

CDR3 bases read: TGCAGCGTTGCTCGGCAGATAGCTACCAATGAG. Its translation is CSVARQIATNE. Given in full, the CDR3 is CSVARQIATNEQFF. This sequence joins TRBV29-1 and TRBJ2-1, with D unresolved. The read finishes 3 residues shy of the CDR3 end, and the germline J gene is used to complete it. The CDR3 spans 14 residues. V shed 4 bases and J shed 6 bases, with 16 bases lying between them. CDR1 and CDR2 from the germline V gene are SQVTM and ANQGSEA.